This TCR beta chain was profiled in a study of beta chain features in type 1 diabetes. This clone came up a few times. The antigen remains undetermined. What was sequenced were expressed TCRB transcripts, since all of the isolated RNA had been reverse transcribed. TCRdb's copy holds only in-frame clones and misses some; the assay was immunoSEQ multiplex PCR. This sample carries 300,000 to 450,000 clones, roughly a tenth of them seen once, and the ten largest clones take approximately 0.6%. Study-level results: Moderate yet significant TCRB CDR3 shortening was seen in Type 1 diabetes patients in all four CD4+ subsets.

Trimming took 2 bases from V and 4 from J; bases not matched to a gene: 9. Looked up from germline, CDR1 is MNHEY and CDR2 is SMNVEV (reference sequence). The CDR3 is 16 residues long. The sequenced sample was central memory CD4+ T cells from blood. The chain couples TRBV27 to TRBJ1-2, with TRBD1 identical over 8 bases. This clonotype was obtained from a man aged 25 to 40 with type 1 diabetes. The CDR3 loop is CASSLQGAGYGYGYTF. The CDR3 region has the DNA TGTGCCAGCAGTTTACAGGGGGCAGGATATGGCTATGGCTACACCTTC.